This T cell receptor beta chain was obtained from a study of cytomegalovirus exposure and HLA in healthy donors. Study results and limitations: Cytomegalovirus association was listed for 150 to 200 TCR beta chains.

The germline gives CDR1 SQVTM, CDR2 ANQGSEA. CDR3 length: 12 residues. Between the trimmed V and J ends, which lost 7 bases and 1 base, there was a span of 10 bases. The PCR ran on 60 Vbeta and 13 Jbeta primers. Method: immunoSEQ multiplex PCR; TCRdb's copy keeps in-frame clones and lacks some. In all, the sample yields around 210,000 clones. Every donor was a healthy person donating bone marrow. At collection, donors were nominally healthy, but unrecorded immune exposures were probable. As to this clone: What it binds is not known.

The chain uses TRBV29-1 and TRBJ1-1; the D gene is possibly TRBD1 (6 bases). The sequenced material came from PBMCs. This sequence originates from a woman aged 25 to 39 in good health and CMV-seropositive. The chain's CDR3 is CSGTTGNTEAFF. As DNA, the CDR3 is TGCAGCGGTACGACAGGGAACACTGAAGCTTTCTTT. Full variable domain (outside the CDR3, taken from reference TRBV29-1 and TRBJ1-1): SAVISQKPSRDICQRGTSLTIQCQVDSQVTMMFWYRQQPGQSLTLIATANQGSEATYESGFVIDKFPISRPNLTFSTLTVSNMSPEDSSIYLCSGTTGNTEAFFGQGTRLTVV.